Listed below are T cell receptor beta chains from one sample, sequenced in a study of CD8 T cells in Susac syndrome. Using its own MiXCR run on the immunoSEQ multiplex PCR reads, TCRdb lists one record per CDR3 protein. This table has some 200,000 distinct CDR3 sequences, just under 95% appearing once. Sequenced: CD4+ T cells from PBMCs. All receptors come from a human donor in good health. The CDR3 runs from the conserved cysteine through the conserved F or W. A clone size is listed for some rows: how often the clone was seen (once, few, many), or a class if it is expanded.

clone size	J gene	V gene	CDR3 protein
.	TRBJ2-3	TRBV5-1	CASSFGLASSTDTQYF
.	TRBJ1-2	TRBV29-1	CSVVDRIYGYTF
once	TRBJ2-7	TRBV28	CASGPQGSPYEQYF
once	TRBJ1-2	TRBV15	CATSHGGEYGYTF
.	TRBJ1-2	TRBV6-2/TRBV6-3	CASSYGTNYGYTF
.	TRBJ2-2	TRBV27	CASSLGQVTGELFF
.	TRBJ2-3	TRBV29-1	CSVELAGEDTQYF
.	TRBJ2-2	TRBV9	CASSPRRGNAGELFF
.	TRBJ2-7	TRBV9	CASSARLGLVGEQYF
.	TRBJ2-1	TRBV14	CASSQRTSRYNEQFF
.	TRBJ1-5	TRBV2	CASSESDNNQPQHF
.	TRBJ2-5	TRBV20-1	CSARKYQETQYF
.	TRBJ1-3	TRBV30	CAWSVKTANSGNTIYF
.	TRBJ2-7	TRBV20-1	CSARDPRGAAYEQYF
.	TRBJ2-1	TRBV23-1	CASSLSGTCNEQFF
.	TRBJ2-5	TRBV11-2	CASSLDPGRPQYF
.	TRBJ1-4	TRBV9	CASSLRTGNEKLFF
once	TRBJ2-1	TRBV5-1	CASSMDSLGGNEQFF
.	TRBJ1-2	TRBV14	CASSQDFVPWGYGYTF
.	TRBJ2-1	TRBV5-1	CASSIGTSGRSYNEQFF
.	TRBJ2-5	TRBV20-1	CSALILVRGETQYF
.	TRBJ1-5	TRBV2	CASKLQINQPQHF
.	TRBJ2-3	TRBV20-1	CSARGTRPTSTDTQYF
.	TRBJ2-7	TRBV29-1	CSVAGGRGPYEQYF
.	TRBJ2-5	TRBV30	CAWSGSQETQYF
once	TRBJ2-1	TRBV13	CASSLDVRESYNEQFF
.	TRBJ2-3	TRBV7-9	CASSSPAGGEGDTQYF
.	TRBJ2-1	TRBV30	CAWSGGRANNEQFF
.	TRBJ2-7	TRBV7-2	CASSARTSGSLGYYEQYF
.	TRBJ2-2	TRBV27	CASSLSEIDTGELFF
.	TRBJ1-4	TRBV24-1	CATSDPSRGPNEKLFF
.	TRBJ2-1	TRBV4-2	CASSQEGSVDEQFF
.	TRBJ2-3	TRBV20-1	CSARDHRTQYF
.	TRBJ2-7	TRBV30	CAWSADRGPYEQYF
.	TRBJ2-4	TRBV29-1	CSVSGTSNIQNF
.	TRBJ2-3	TRBV2	CASSLPTGVDTQYF
.	TRBJ1-5	TRBV20-1	CSATGSGNQPQHF
few	TRBJ2-1	TRBV3-1	CASSLAGGPGEQFF
once	TRBJ2-1	TRBV29-1	CSVANRGRASYNEQFF
.	TRBJ2-1	TRBV6-5	CASSYPRQGLAGPRDYNEQFF
.	TRBJ2-3	TRBV27	CASRRQSTDTQYF
once	TRBJ2-7	TRBV7-2	CASSLTGDEQYF
.	TRBJ1-2	TRBV3-1	CASTPLDRGYGYTF
.	TRBJ1-4	TRBV4-3	CASSQGAREKLFF
.	TRBJ2-1	TRBV5-1	CASSLIAGGKYNEQFF
.	TRBJ1-4	TRBV15	CATSRDGAGGNEKLFF
.	TRBJ2-5	TRBV28	CASSEGLRQETQYF
.	TRBJ2-5	TRBV20-1	CSARDPLTPETQYF
.	TRBJ1-2	TRBV30	CAWSSGTDYGYTF
once	TRBJ1-2	TRBV6-6	CASSGTGRYGYTF
.	TRBJ2-7	TRBV6-2/TRBV6-3	CASTSGVPYEQYF
.	TRBJ1-1	TRBV29-1	CSVVWNSGTEAFF
.	TRBJ2-1	TRBV12-3/TRBV12-4	CASSWVNEQFF